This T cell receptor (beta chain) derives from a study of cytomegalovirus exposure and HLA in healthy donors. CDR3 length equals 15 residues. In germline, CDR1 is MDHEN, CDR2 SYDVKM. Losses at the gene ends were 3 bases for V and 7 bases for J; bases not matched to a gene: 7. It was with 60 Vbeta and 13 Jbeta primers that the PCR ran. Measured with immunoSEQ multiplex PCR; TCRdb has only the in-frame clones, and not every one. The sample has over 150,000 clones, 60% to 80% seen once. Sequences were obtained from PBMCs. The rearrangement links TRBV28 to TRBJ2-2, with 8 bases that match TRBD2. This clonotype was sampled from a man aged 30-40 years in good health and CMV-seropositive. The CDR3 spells CASSFRGLGGGELFF. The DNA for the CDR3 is TGTGCCAGCAGTTTCAGGGGACTAGGGGGCGGGGAGCTGTTTTTT.